Detailed here is one T cell receptor beta chain. This entry comes from a study of blood T cell repertoires in COVID-19. The wider study: T cells, B-cell-depleted T cells, or PBMCs supplied cDNA or gDNA.

Under the authors' procedure: Nucleated cell number was recorded as an estimate derived from reference gene primer amplification. Sequencing was performed with immunoSEQ multiplex PCR; in TCRdb, only in-frame clones are kept and a portion is missing. V and J calls and clone size follow that table, whereas D and trimming were derived from the DNA. The table records under 250,000 clones, over 70% of them present only once. The CDR3 spans 14 residues. Trimming took 5 bases from V and 4 from J, leaving 12 bases between them. Germline CDR1 MDHEN, CDR2 SYDVKM. Material: peripheral blood. The chain links TRBV28 to TRBJ1-3; D gene uncertain. The receptor comes from a woman in her sixties or seventies with acute or convalescent COVID-19. The CDR3 loop is CASSLSGTGNTIYF. The DNA for the CDR3 is TGTGCCAGCAGTCTCTCCGGTACCGGAAACACCATATATTTT.